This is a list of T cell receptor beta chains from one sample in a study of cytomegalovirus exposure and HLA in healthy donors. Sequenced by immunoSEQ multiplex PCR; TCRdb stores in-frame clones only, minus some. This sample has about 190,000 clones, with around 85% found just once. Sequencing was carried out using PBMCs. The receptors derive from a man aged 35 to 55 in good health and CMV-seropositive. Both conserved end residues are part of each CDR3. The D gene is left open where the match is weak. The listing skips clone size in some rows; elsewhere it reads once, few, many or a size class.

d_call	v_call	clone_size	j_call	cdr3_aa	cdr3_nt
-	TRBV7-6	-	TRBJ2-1	CASSPGLGYNEQFF	TGTGCCAGCAGCCCGGGACTTGGCTACAATGAGCAGTTCTTC
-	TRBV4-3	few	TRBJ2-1	CASSQDMAGGPPNEQFF	TGCGCCAGCAGCCAAGATATGGCAGGGGGGCCGCCGAATGAGCAGTTCTTC
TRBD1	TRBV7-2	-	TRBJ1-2	CASSPDRGAVYGYTF	TGTGCCAGCAGCCCCGACAGGGGGGCTGTCTATGGCTACACCTTC
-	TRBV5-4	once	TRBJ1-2	CASSFPQGWYGYTF	TGTGCCAGCAGCTTTCCTCAGGGGTGGTATGGCTACACCTTC
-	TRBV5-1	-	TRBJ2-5	CASSLGEVGYQETQYF	TGCGCCAGCAGCTTGGGAGAGGTCGGGTACCAAGAGACCCAGTACTTC
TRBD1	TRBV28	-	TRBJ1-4	CASSSAQGRHNEKLFF	TGTGCCAGCAGTTCTGCACAGGGGCGGCATAATGAAAAACTGTTTTTT
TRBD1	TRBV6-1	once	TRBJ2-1	CASSERDRLYNEQFF	TGTGCCAGCAGTGAACGGGACAGATTATACAATGAGCAGTTCTTC
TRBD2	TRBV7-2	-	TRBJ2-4	CASSFGGDIQYF	TGTGCCAGCAGCTTTGGGGGGGACATTCAGTACTTC
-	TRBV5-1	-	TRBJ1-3	CASREQPEAIYF	TGCGCCAGCCGGGAACAGCCAGAGGCCATATATTTT
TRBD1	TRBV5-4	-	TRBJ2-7	CASSSGTGVRYEQYF	TGTGCCAGCAGCTCCGGGACAGGGGTTCGGTACGAGCAGTACTTC
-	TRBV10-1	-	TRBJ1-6	CASSEDLDSPLHF	TGCGCCAGCAGTGAAGATCTAGATTCACCCCTCCACTTT
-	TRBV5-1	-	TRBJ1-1	CASSLSQGPEAFF	TGCGCCAGCAGCTTATCGCAGGGCCCTGAAGCTTTCTTT
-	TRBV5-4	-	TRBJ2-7	CASTSEQYF	TGTGCCAGCACCTCCGAGCAGTACTTC
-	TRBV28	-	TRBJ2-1	CASSPRGKWGNEQFF	TGTGCCAGCAGTCCCCGCGGGAAGTGGGGCAATGAGCAGTTCTTC
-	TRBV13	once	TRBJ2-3	CASSLDRFSTDTQYF	TGTGCCAGCAGCTTAGACAGATTTAGCACAGATACGCAGTATTTT
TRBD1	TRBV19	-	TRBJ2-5	CASSIGQGQETQYF	TGTGCCAGTAGTATCGGACAGGGCCAAGAGACCCAGTACTTC
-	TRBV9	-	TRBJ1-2	CASSEQPGGYGYTF	TGTGCCAGCAGCGAACAACCGGGTGGCTATGGCTACACCTTC
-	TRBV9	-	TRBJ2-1	CASSEKAATGNEQFF	TGTGCCAGCAGCGAAAAAGCGGCTACAGGGAATGAGCAGTTCTTC
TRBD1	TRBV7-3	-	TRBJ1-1	CASSSGQGGPNTEAFF	TGTGCCAGCAGCTCCGGACAGGGGGGCCCGAACACTGAAGCTTTCTTT
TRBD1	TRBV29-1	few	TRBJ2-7	CSVEGTASSYEQYF	TGCAGCGTCGAGGGGACAGCCAGCTCCTACGAGCAGTACTTC
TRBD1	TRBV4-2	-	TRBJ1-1	CASSPSGTGEEEAFF	TGTGCCAGCAGCCCTTCCGGGACAGGGGAAGAGGAAGCTTTCTTT
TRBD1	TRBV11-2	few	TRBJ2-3	CASSTQGDADTQYF	TGTGCCAGCAGCACACAGGGGGACGCAGATACGCAGTATTTT
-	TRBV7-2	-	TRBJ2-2	CASSHDRRNTGELFF	TGTGCCAGCAGCCATGACAGGAGGAACACCGGGGAGCTGTTTTTT
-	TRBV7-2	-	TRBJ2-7	CASSLSPLASYEQYF	TGTGCCAGCAGCTTGAGCCCACTCGCCTCCTACGAGCAGTACTTC
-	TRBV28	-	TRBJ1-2	CASSLGRGSGYTF	TGTGCCAGCAGTTTAGGGAGGGGGAGTGGCTACACCTTC
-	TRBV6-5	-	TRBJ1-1	CASSWGANTEAFF	TGTGCCAGCAGTTGGGGAGCGAACACTGAAGCTTTCTTT
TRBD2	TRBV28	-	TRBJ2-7	CASSQILAGGTYEQYF	TGTGCCAGCAGTCAAATTCTAGCGGGGGGAACCTACGAGCAGTACTTC
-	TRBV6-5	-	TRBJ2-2	CASSQRGTGELFF	TGTGCCAGCAGCCAAAGGGGGACCGGGGAGCTGTTTTTT
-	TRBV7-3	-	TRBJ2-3	CASSPGTDTQYF	TGTGCCAGCTCACCAGGGACAGATACGCAGTATTTT
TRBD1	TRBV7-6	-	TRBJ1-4	CASSLRTGTKLFF	TGTGCCAGCAGCTTAAGGACAGGGACAAAACTGTTTTTT
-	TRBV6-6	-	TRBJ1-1	CASSSTGIGNTEAFF	TGTGCCAGCAGTTCAACAGGGATTGGAAACACTGAAGCTTTCTTT
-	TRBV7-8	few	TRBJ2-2	CASSLVQGGTGELFF	TGTGCCAGCAGCTTAGTACAGGGTGGCACCGGGGAGCTGTTTTTT
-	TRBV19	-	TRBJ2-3	CASSLQGGSDTQYF	TGTGCCAGTAGTTTACAGGGTGGATCAGATACGCAGTATTTT
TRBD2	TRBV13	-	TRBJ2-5	CASSPSGGTVGKTQYF	TGTGCCAGCAGCCCCTCCGGGGGGACGGTAGGGAAGACCCAGTACTTC
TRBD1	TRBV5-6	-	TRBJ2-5	CASSLQGAYKETQYF	TGTGCCAGCAGCTTACAGGGGGCTTATAAAGAGACCCAGTACTTC
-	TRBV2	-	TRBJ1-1	CASSAEELNTEAFF	TGTGCCAGCAGCGCGGAGGAGCTGAACACTGAAGCTTTCTTT
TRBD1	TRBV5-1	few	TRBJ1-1	CASSLEGTGGTGTEAFF	TGCGCCAGCAGCTTGGAAGGGACAGGGGGCACTGGAACTGAAGCTTTCTTT
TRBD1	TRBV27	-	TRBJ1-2	CASSEDRHGYTF	TGTGCCAGCAGTGAGGACAGGCATGGCTACACCTTC